The entry below gives a single TCR beta chain sequence along with its context. The antigen remains unidentified. This record comes from a study of T cell responses to AZD1222 COVID-19 vaccine. Whole-study results and caveats: Clonal diversity may have been underestimated, and the donors were mostly white British, with more females than males.

Data came from immunoSEQ multiplex PCR; TCRdb stores just in-frame clones and leaves some out. The data show around 80,000 clones, 90% to 95% seen once. The germline gives CDR1 MNHEY, CDR2 SVGAGI. The CDR3 has 14 residues. Trimming left V 0 bases short and J 4 bases short, with 9 bases between. This receptor was obtained from an adult in good health. This material consisted of peripheral blood, taken on day 0 of AZD1222 vaccination. The gene calls are TRBV6-5 and TRBJ1-2, with D possibly TRBD1 on 5 matching bases. CDR3: CASSYSGGTYGYTF. In DNA, the CDR3 is TGTGCCAGCAGTTACTCGGGGGGAACCTATGGCTACACCTTC.